This T cell receptor beta chain was observed in a study of blood T cell repertoires in COVID-19. On the study more broadly: Collection of acute and convalescent COVID-19 samples took place in the United States, Italy and Spain. T cells, B-cell-depleted T cells, or PBMCs supplied cDNA or gDNA.

The CDR3 contains 15 residues. Germline V gene data show CDR1 as LNHDA and CDR2 as SQIVND (reference sequence). The V end was cut by 5 bases, the J end by 3 bases, with 16 bases between. Original data processing: Amplifying reference gene primers gave estimates of nucleated cell counts. This table comes from immunoSEQ multiplex PCR, and its TCRdb copy is limited to in-frame clones, with some not included. Clone size and V and J calls were adopted from that table, with D and trimming inferred from the DNA. The table records some 60,000 clones, approximately 80% of them present only once. The sequence was obtained from a human donor in a cohort sampled during active COVID-19. What was sequenced was peripheral blood. The chain has TRBV19 and TRBJ1-1; tentatively, D is TRBD1 (5 bases). The chain's CDR3 is CASSFRTRGYTEAFF. The CDR3 nucleotides read TGTGCCAGTAGTTTTCGGACAAGGGGATACACTGAAGCTTTCTTT.